This passage covers 13 T cell receptor beta chains from one sample sequenced in a study of cytomegalovirus exposure and HLA in healthy donors. The PCR was carried out with 60 Vbeta primers and 13 Jbeta primers. Some clones are missing from TCRdb's copy, which holds only in-frame ones; the method was immunoSEQ multiplex PCR. The table has under 150,000 clones, 65% to 85% seen once. Material for sequencing was PBMCs. These receptors were obtained from a middle-aged woman in good health and CMV-seronegative.

The chain recombines TRBV19 with TRBJ2-1; a possible D gene is TRBD2 (6 bases). V was cut by 7 bases and J by 2 bases, with 18 bases left in between. The CDR3 sequence is 16 residues long. CDR1 and CDR2 from the germline V gene are LNHDA and SQIVND (reference sequence). CDR3 protein: CASTPKGTYTYNEQFF. For the CDR3, the DNA is TGTGCCAGTACCCCTAAGGGGACTTATACCTACAATGAGCAGTTCTTC.

V is TRBV27 and J is TRBJ1-5; D is possibly TRBD1 (5 bases). Trimming removed 3 bases from V and 4 bases from J, with 13 bases in between. The CDR3 sequence is 15 residues long. Germline CDR1 MNHEY, CDR2 SMNVEV (reference sequence). CDR3 coding DNA: TGTGCCAGCAGTTTCTCAAGGGGTCTTAATCAGCCCCAGCATTTT. Translating gives CASSFSRGLNQPQHF.

The CDR3 coding sequence is TGTGCCAGCAGTCTTCTCGGGACTAGTGGCGATGAGCAGTTCTTC. Protein product: CASSLLGTSGDEQFF. The chain uses TRBV27 and TRBJ2-1; 8 bases are shared with TRBD2. The CDR3 is 15 residues long. In germline, CDR1 is MNHEY, CDR2 SMNVEV (reference sequence). After removal of 5 bases from V and 8 bases from J, the junction contained 11 bases not matched to a gene.

V is TRBV5-1 and J is TRBJ1-1, with D possibly TRBD1 on 6 matching bases. Germline loops: CDR1 SGHRS, CDR2 YFSETQ. V lost 4 bases and J lost 5, with 18 bases in between. This CDR3 contains 15 residues. The CDR3 DNA follows: TGCGCCAGCAGCCGCAACAGGGTAGGGGAAACTGAAGCTTTCTTT. It specifies CASSRNRVGETEAFF.

The J gene is TRBJ1-4, the V gene TRBV30; 11 bases match TRBD1. CDR1 is GTSNPN, CDR2 SVGIG, per germline (reference sequence). The CDR3 spans 16 residues. V shed 3 bases, J shed 8 bases, and the junction held 11 bases outside the gene matches. DNA of the CDR3: TGTGCCTGGAGCCTTCTCCGGGACAGGGGGTTCGAAAAACTGTTTTTT. As protein: CAWSLLRDRGFEKLFF. Full variable domain (outside the CDR3, taken from reference TRBV30 and TRBJ1-4): SQTIHQWPATLVQPVGSPLSLECTVEGTSNPNLYWYRQAAGRGLQLLFYSVGIGQISSEVPQNLSASRPQDRQFILSSKKLLLSDSGFYLCAWSLLRDRGFEKLFFGSGTQLSVL.

J is TRBJ1-2 and V is TRBV30; 7 bases line up with TRBD1. There are 13 residues in the CDR3. CDR1 and CDR2 from the germline V gene are GTSNPN and SVGIG (reference sequence). This CDR3 reads CAWEPTGTYGYTF. DNA for the CDR3: TGTGCTTGGGAACCGACAGGGACCTATGGCTACACCTTC.

The chain uses TRBV4-2 and TRBJ2-3; TRBD1 matches 9 bases. Germline trimming cut 0 bases from V and 3 bases from J; bases unmatched to any gene: 4. The germline V gene has CDR1 LGHNA and CDR2 YNFKEQ. This CDR3 region has 16 residues. DNA of the CDR3: TGTGCCAGCAGCCAAGATCGACAGGGGGTTACAGATACGCAGTATTTT. Its translation: CASSQDRQGVTDTQYF.

The chain uses TRBV7-2 and TRBJ2-3; 9 bases map to TRBD2. J lost 6 bases, V lost 3 bases, and 10 bases had no gene match. CDR3 length: 16 amino acids. Germline V gives CDR1 SGHTA, CDR2 FQGNSA. CDR3 protein: CASSFSTAGGLDTQYF. The CDR3 region has the DNA TGTGCCAGCAGCTTCAGTACCGCGGGGGGGCTGGATACGCAGTATTTT.

This chain links TRBV6-6 with TRBJ2-5; D might be TRBD2 (5 bases). In germline, CDR1 is MNHNY, CDR2 SVGAGI (reference sequence). Trimming removed 2 bases from V and 1 base from J, with 8 bases in between. The CDR3 length is 14 residues. The CDR3 is CASSYSSGQETQYF. CDR3 nucleotide sequence: TGTGCCAGCAGTTACAGCAGCGGCCAAGAGACCCAGTACTTC.

This clone was detected only a few times. The rearrangement uses TRBV7-6 and TRBJ1-3; D remains unclear. Germline CDR1 reads SGHVS; CDR2 reads FNYEAQ. The CDR3 is 15 residues long. Trimming shortened V by 0 bases and J by 2 bases, and 8 bases separated the two germline ends. CDR3 in DNA: TGTGCCAGCAGCTTAGCGCAATCGGCTGGAAACACCATATATTTT. Encoded protein: CASSLAQSAGNTIYF.

The J gene is TRBJ1-5, the V gene TRBV6-5; possibly TRBD1 for D (6 bases). V lost 7 bases, J lost 5 bases, and 18 bases lay in between. CDR3 length equals 15 residues. Germline V gives CDR1 MNHEY, CDR2 SVGAGI. CDR3 region: CASNPSGGADQPQHF. As DNA, the CDR3 is TGTGCCAGCAACCCGTCGGGGGGCGCGGATCAGCCCCAGCATTTT.

The rearrangement links TRBV27 to TRBJ1-6; D is perhaps TRBD1 (5 bases). Germline V gives CDR1 MNHEY, CDR2 SMNVEV (reference sequence). Trimming pared 6 bases from V and 0 bases from J, leaving 12 bases between. CDR3 size: 16 residues. The CDR3, as DNA: TGTGCCAGCAGCCGGCCCAGGGTCTCCTATAATTCACCCCTCCACTTT. Protein sequence: CASSRPRVSYNSPLHF.

The chain couples TRBV30 to TRBJ2-3; weak D call: TRBD2 (6 bases). Germline V gene sequence: CDR1 GTSNPN, CDR2 SVGIG (reference sequence). V lost 0 bases and J 8 bases, leaving 6 bases between the germline ends. The CDR3 consists of 11 residues. CDR3 loop: CAWSVGGTQYF. The CDR3 DNA follows: TGTGCCTGGAGTGTGGGGGGTACGCAGTATTTT.